These T cell receptor beta chains were read from a single sample in a study of Graves' ophthalmopathy and Graves' hyperthyroidism. MiXCR, applied by TCRdb to the multiplex PCR reads, yields one record per CDR3 protein. The sample records about 620,000 distinct CDR3 sequences, about 20% being singletons. The sequenced material came from peripheral blood. Every receptor here comes from a woman aged 18 to 35 with stable Graves' hyperthyroidism. Some clones in this sample may be carry-over from other donors' samples. Both conserved end residues are part of each CDR3.

j_gene	v_gene	CDR3aa
TRBJ1-5	TRBV12-3/TRBV12-4	CASSLGELSPQHF
TRBJ1-5	TRBV24-1	CATSDKSTGVWGNQPQHF
TRBJ2-7	TRBV13	CASSPSPRLAGKSYEQYF
TRBJ1-3	TRBV6-1	CASSVRELNSGNTIYF
TRBJ2-5	TRBV15	CATSRVRDWETQYF
TRBJ2-2	TRBV19	CASRDSRDFYTGELFF
TRBJ1-1	TRBV5-1	CASSLTQGMNTEAFF
TRBJ2-7	TRBV11-1	CASSVLAVPRRGEQYF
TRBJ2-4	TRBV3-1	CASSQRESHIQYF
TRBJ1-5	TRBV12-3/TRBV12-4	CASTKHDYQPQHF
TRBJ1-1	TRBV20-1	CSASKGGATEVFF
TRBJ2-5	TRBV28	CASSPAGGGPQETQYF
TRBJ1-3	TRBV2	CASLGTAGNTIYF
TRBJ2-7	TRBV12-3/TRBV12-4	CASQSDRGGSEQYF
TRBJ2-7	TRBV6-1	CASSVERGARYEQYF
TRBJ2-7	TRBV27	CASSTLTSSYEQYF
TRBJ1-2	TRBV12-3/TRBV12-4	CASSRRGQLYGYTF
TRBJ2-5	TRBV27	CASSPGHLETQYF
TRBJ1-1	TRBV29-1	CSVGRDTEAFF
TRBJ2-7	TRBV30	CAWRRQAYEQYF
TRBJ1-2	TRBV13	CASSPRGDPYGYTF
TRBJ1-1	TRBV5-1	CASSFLAGGQYANTEAFF
TRBJ1-1	TRBV4-1	CASSQVPGTTEAFF
TRBJ2-7	TRBV28	CATGGTGGDEQYF
TRBJ1-1	TRBV6-2/TRBV6-3	CASSYVFGGTGGRGTEAFF
TRBJ1-2	TRBV5-1	CASSLAQNYGYTF
TRBJ2-7	TRBV27	CASSRQDGYEQYF
TRBJ2-2	TRBV6-5	CASSYSFGTGIGELFF
TRBJ2-4	TRBV20-1	CSARNGGENIQYF